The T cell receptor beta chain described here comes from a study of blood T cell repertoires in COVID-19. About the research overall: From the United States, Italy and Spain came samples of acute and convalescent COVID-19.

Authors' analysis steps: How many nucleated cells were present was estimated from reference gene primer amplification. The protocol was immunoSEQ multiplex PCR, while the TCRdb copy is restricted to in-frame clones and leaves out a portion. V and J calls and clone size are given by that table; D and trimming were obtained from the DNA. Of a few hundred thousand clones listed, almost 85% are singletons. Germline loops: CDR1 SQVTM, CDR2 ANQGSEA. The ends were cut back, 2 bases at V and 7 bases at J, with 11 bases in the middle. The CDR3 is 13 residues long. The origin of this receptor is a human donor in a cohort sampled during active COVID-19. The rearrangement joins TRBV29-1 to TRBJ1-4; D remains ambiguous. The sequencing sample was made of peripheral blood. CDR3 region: CSVERDRGEKLFF. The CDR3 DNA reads TGCAGCGTTGAACGGGATCGGGGTGAAAAACTGTTTTTT.